Listed here is a single T cell receptor beta chain. The antigen it recognizes is unknown. Base qualities were left out, and no much larger clone turns up one base away. This entry comes from a study of vaccination and CD4 T cells after COVID-19 (dated by TCRdb to between 2021 and 2023). Concerning the study at large: Convalescent patients had a positive SARS-CoV-2 result on nasal swab PCR, and of these patients, nine had mild disease and one had severe disease. Overlapping spike peptide pools from SARS-CoV-2 and from the common cold coronaviruses HCoV-NL63, HCoV-OC43 and HCoV-229E were used as culture stimuli. Two doses of either the Pfizer-BioNTech BNT162b2 vaccine (n=8) or the Moderna mRNA-1273 vaccine (n=2) were administered to participants. Post-COVID blood samples were collected from convalescent patients a median of about 92 days after diagnosis, with a range of about 30 to 170 days. Control cultures used a CEFX viral epitope pool as positive control, an HIV-1 Nef peptide pool as negative control, or no peptide. The convalescent cohort included six males and four females, with two Hispanic individuals, seven Caucasians, two Asians and one multiracial person. Post-vaccine blood samples were collected a median of around 10 weeks after the second vaccine dose, ranging from roughly 12 to 241 days. In over 8 COVID-19 convalescent patients and a handful of infection-naive healthy vaccine recipients, the spike-specific CD4+ TCR repertoire before mRNA vaccination was compared with the repertoire after mRNA vaccination.

The CDR3 runs 16 residues from the cysteine to the phenylalanine. Only the CDR3 DNA is retained, 48 bases long and in frame from the first base. Per the germline V gene (reference sequence), DFQATT is the CDR1 and SNEGSKA is the CDR2. Germline trimming amounts to 3 bases on V and 4 bases on J, with 14 as the count of junction bases outside the gene matches. General study outcomes and caveats: The median number of SARS-CoV-2-reactive clonotypes rose from 20 to 25 after infection to roughly 40 after vaccination, but the change was not significant. Relatively few convalescent patients were included in the study, and early timepoints after natural infection were not analyzed. Of the vaccine-specific clones found in convalescent patients, nearly all (304 of 307) were mono-reactive for SARS-CoV-2 spike instead of being cross-reactive with common cold coronaviruses. In convalescent patients, a median about 90% of post-vaccine SARS-CoV-2-reactive clones were detected only after vaccination, and vaccine-specific priming was suggested by this finding.

The treatment or condition label on this specimen signifies: roughly ten-day PBMC culture with coronavirus spike peptide pools or control peptides (ViraFEST assay). The study used the ViraFEST assay, which expanded antigen-specific T cells with peptide pools and then identified expanded clonotypes by TCR sequencing. Positive SARS-CoV-2 PCR tests in the convalescent patients dated from March to December 2020, before Alpha, Beta and Delta variants emerged in the United States. PBMCs were cultured at roughly 1.8 million per well in IMDM supplemented with around 5.5% human AB serum and 9.5 to 10 IU/ml IL-2, with roughly 10 ug/ml peptide pools added. On days 3 and 7, half of the culture medium was replaced with fresh IL-2-containing medium. CD4+ T cells were isolated after about nine days of culture through negative selection using the EasySep CD4+ T cell isolation kit. Ficoll-Paque Plus gradient centrifugation was used to isolate PBMCs from whole blood, and the isolated PBMCs were then either used fresh or cryopreserved at -140C. Each culture condition was generally run in triplicate wells.

Receptors were amplified or captured by PCR. TCR sequencing of DNA from cultured CD4+ T cells used the Oncomine TCR Beta short-read assay at the Johns Hopkins FTIC core. Genomic DNA was extracted from the cultured CD4+ T cells with the QIAamp micro DNA kit. Oncomine TCR Beta libraries from cultured CD4+ T cells were pooled using unique dual indexes and sequenced on an Illumina iSeq 100. In the authors' own workflow: Non-productive sequences were filtered out, and CDR3s that did not start with C, did not end with F or W, or were shorter than 7 amino acids were discarded. Antigen-specific clonotypes were identified using the MANAFEST web application through comparison of peptide-stimulated wells with reference and other culture wells. To be called positive, a clone needed an FDR below 0.05, an odds ratio above 5, and a productive frequency above 0.1% in at least two of three replicate wells. Cross-reactive clonotypes were defined as significantly expanded in both SARS-CoV-2 spike wells and at least one common cold coronavirus spike condition. Using R version 3.6.1, CDR3 homology was evaluated through Levenshtein distances (stringdist) along with unrooted phylogenetic trees (ape). Using fastp at Q25 and MiXCR, TCRdb reprocessed the public reads and kept productive beta chains. All rows with the same CDR3 protein become a single entry with the most common DNA and genes. TCRdb's processing, not the authors', yielded these V and J calls. Across this sample there are 15,000 to 20,000 distinct CDR3 sequences, with 40% to 60% seen only once. Together, the top ten hold 9.5% to 13% of the sample.

This clonotype was obtained from a human donor who had recovered from COVID-19. Here the sequenced sample was CD4+ T cells from blood, cultured in vitro, taken before SARS-CoV-2 vaccination. The V and J genes are TRBV20-1 and TRBJ1-2; TRBD1 agrees with 7 junctional bases. The DNA sequence reads TGCAGTGCTAGTCCCCGACCGGGACAGCAAATCTATGGCTACACCTTC. Translated, this is CSASPRPGQQIYGYTF.